This T cell receptor beta chain derives from a study of T-cell reconstitution after alpha-beta-depleted transplantation in children. The TCRbeta library incorporated unique molecular identifiers. Each CDR3 protein gets one entry after TCRdb re-called the PCR reads with MiXCR. The data contain just over 950,000 distinct CDR3 sequences, roughly 29% of them singletons. V lost 5 bases, J lost 0 bases, and 16 bases stayed unmatched. The CDR3 loop spans 19 amino acids. The germline V gene has CDR1 SQVTM and CDR2 ANQGSEA. The table lists this clonotype with a few counts. The receptor comes from a boy in the first two years of life who had a stem cell transplant for SCID, so the T cells may come from the graft donor. The gene calls are TRBV29-1 and TRBJ2-6; 7 nucleotides match TRBD1. The sequencing used PBMCs, mostly from graft donor cells, collected 360 days after TCRalphabeta/CD19-depleted stem cell transplant. Here the CDR3 DNA reads TGCAGCGTTCTGGGGATTGACAGGGTGGGATTCTCTGGGGCCAACGTCCTGACTTTC. Translated: CSVLGIDRVGFSGANVLTF.